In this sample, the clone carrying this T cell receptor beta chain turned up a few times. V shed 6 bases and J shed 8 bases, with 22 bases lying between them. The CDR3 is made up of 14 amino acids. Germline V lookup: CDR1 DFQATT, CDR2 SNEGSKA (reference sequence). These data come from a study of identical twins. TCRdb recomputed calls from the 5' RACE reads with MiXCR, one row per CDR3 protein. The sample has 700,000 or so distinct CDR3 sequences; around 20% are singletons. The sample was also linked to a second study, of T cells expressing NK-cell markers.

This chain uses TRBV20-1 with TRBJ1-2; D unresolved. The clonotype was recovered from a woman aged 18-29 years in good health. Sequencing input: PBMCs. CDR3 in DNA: TGCAGTGCCCTGGACGGAGCTCAGCAAATCGGCTACACCTTC. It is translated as CSALDGAQQIGYTF.